The 14 T cell receptor beta chains below come from one sample, sequenced in a study of blood T cells in healthy people across ages. Then a second PCR, running roughly 7 to 11 cycles, was carried out with a sample-barcoded 5' primer and a J-beta primer mix. TCRdb called the 5' RACE reads again in MiXCR, with one record for every CDR3 protein. Altogether 380,000 or so distinct CDR3 sequences are present, about half being singletons, with the ten largest covering under 60%. What was sequenced was blood. The receptors derive from a man aged 60 to 69 in good health.

V is TRBV20-1 and J is TRBJ2-3; unclear D gene. This CDR3 has 15 amino acids. V was cut by 0 bases and J by 2 bases, with 12 bases left in between. The germline gives CDR1 DFQATT, CDR2 SNEGSKA (reference sequence). CDR3 sequence: CSARDIVLLTDTQYF. The CDR3 DNA is TGCAGTGCTAGAGATATAGTACTCCTCACAGATACGCAGTATTTT.

The V and J genes are TRBV5-6 and TRBJ2-3; no definite D call. V gave up 2 bases and J gave up 0 bases, with 13 bases separating them. The CDR3 runs to 16 residues. Germline V CDR1 and CDR2: SGHDT, YYEEEE. This CDR3 reads CASSFRSLSSTDTQYF. Written as DNA, the CDR3 is TGTGCCAGCAGCTTTCGTAGCCTGTCTAGCACAGATACGCAGTATTTT.

The chain is built from TRBV27 and TRBJ2-7; unclear D gene. The CDR3 has 11 amino acids. V lost 4 bases, J lost 5 bases, and 6 bases lay in between. The V gene's germline CDR1 is MNHEY and CDR2 SMNVEV (reference sequence). In DNA, the CDR3 is TGTGCCAGCAGTTGGTTGGACGAGCAGTACTTC. It yields the protein CASSWLDEQYF.

The V call is TRBV6-2 or TRBV6-3, the J call TRBJ2-1; 7 nucleotides line up with TRBD2. Germline V gene lookup returns CDR1 MNHEY and CDR2 SVGEGT. The V gene end was trimmed by 5 bases and the J gene end by 5 bases; junction bases not matched to a gene: 9. The CDR3 extends over 15 amino acids. The DNA for the CDR3 is TGTGCCAGCAGTGGTCCGGGAGGTGTCAACAATGAGCAGTTCTTC. Translated, it gives CASSGPGGVNNEQFF.

Ten or more counts support this clonotype. V gene TRBV7-9 combines with J gene TRBJ2-6; TRBD1 aligns across 9 bases. Trimming cost V 5 bases and J 0 bases; bases outside gene matches: 11. CDR1 is SEHNR, CDR2 FQNEAQ, per germline (reference sequence). This CDR3 has 19 residues. The CDR3 sequence: CASSPRDREDISGANVLTF. The CDR3 bases are TGTGCCAGCAGCCCTCGGGACAGGGAGGACATCTCTGGGGCCAACGTCCTGACTTTC.

The chain joins TRBV7-2 to TRBJ2-1, with D perhaps TRBD2 (6 bases). The end of the DNA is better explained by TRBJ2-7, so the J call may be wrong. The CDR3 contains 15 residues. Germline CDR1 is SGHTA and CDR2 is FQGNSA. In nucleotides, the CDR3 is TGTGCCAGCAGCTCCGGGAGAGGGTCCTACAATGAGCAGTACTTC. Translation: CASSSGRGSYNEQYF.

This chain uses TRBV4-3 with TRBJ2-3; 9 bases line up with TRBD1. Germline V gene sequence: CDR1 LGHNA, CDR2 YSLEER. With V trimmed by 5 bases and J by 1 base, 7 bases remained unmatched. The CDR3 runs 16 residues. CDR3 sequence (DNA): TGCGCCAGCAGCTTAACAGGGGGCGGTGGCACAGATACGCAGTATTTT. Encoded protein: CASSLTGGGGTDTQYF.

This clonotype was seen only a few times. V usage is TRBV6-2 or TRBV6-3 and J usage is TRBJ2-5; D is perhaps TRBD1 (6 bases). The CDR3 has 14 amino acids. The V and J ends lost 7 bases and 4 bases respectively, with 16 bases between them. The germline gives CDR1 MNHEY, CDR2 SVGEGT. CDR3 residues: CASTLIRGGETQYF. DNA of the CDR3: TGTGCCAGCACATTAATCAGGGGCGGAGAGACCCAGTACTTC.

The CDR3 here is CASSLATRSNEQYF. The DNA for the CDR3 is TGCGCCAGCAGCTTGGCGACTAGATCCAATGAGCAGTACTTC. The chain joins TRBV5-1 to TRBJ2-5, with a possible D match to TRBD2 (6 bases). The V gene lost 0 bases and the J gene lost 11 bases, with 17 bases spanning the gap. CDR1 is SGHRS and CDR2 is YFSETQ in the germline V gene. The CDR3 totals 14 residues.

The rearrangement joins TRBV24-1 to TRBJ2-5; TRBD1 aligns across 7 bases. Per germline, CDR1 KGHDR and CDR2 SFDVKD. J lost 2 bases, V lost 2 bases, and 10 bases had no gene match. The CDR3 extends over 17 amino acids. The CDR3 coding sequence is TGTGCCACCAGTGATTCCCGAGGGTCGACAGGGCAAGAGACCCAGTACTTC. Its protein product is CATSDSRGSTGQETQYF.

V is TRBV20-1 and J is TRBJ2-4; 7 bases fit TRBD2. Germline V gene data show CDR1 as DFQATT and CDR2 as SNEGSKA (reference sequence). V was pared by 5 bases and J by 5 bases, with 9 bases of the junction left unmatched. This CDR3 is 14 amino acids long. As DNA, the CDR3 is TGCAGTGCTCTACACCGACTAGCTCAAAACATTCAGTACTTC. Its protein product is CSALHRLAQNIQYF.

Many counts were recorded for this clonotype. The chain links TRBV2 to TRBJ1-2; D is perhaps TRBD1 (5 bases). The germline CDR1 and CDR2 sequences are SNHLY and FYNNEI. V lost 6 bases to trimming and J lost 8 bases, with 22 bases between them. The length of the CDR3 is 15 residues. CDR3 sequence (DNA): TGTGCCAGCAGCGGTACCCGGGGCACCAAAAAAGGCTACACCTTC. Its translation: CASSGTRGTKKGYTF.

The chain has TRBV18 and TRBJ2-7; maybe TRBD1 (6 bases). Trimming left V 3 bases short and J 4 bases short, with 13 bases between. Looked up from germline, CDR1 is KGHSH and CDR2 is LQKENI. The length of the CDR3 is 14 residues. In DNA, the CDR3 is TGTGCCAGCTCACCGTTAGGACAGCAGTACGAGCAGTACTTC. Its translation is CASSPLGQQYEQYF.

J is TRBJ2-5 and V is TRBV12-3 or TRBV12-4, with 9 nucleotides matching TRBD1. The CDR3 totals 14 residues. The V segment lost 8 bases and the J segment 11 bases; nucleotides outside the gene matches: 15. Here the CDR3 reads CASRGDRDGEKQYF. DNA for the CDR3: TGTGCCAGCCGCGGGGACAGGGATGGTGAAAAGCAGTACTTC.